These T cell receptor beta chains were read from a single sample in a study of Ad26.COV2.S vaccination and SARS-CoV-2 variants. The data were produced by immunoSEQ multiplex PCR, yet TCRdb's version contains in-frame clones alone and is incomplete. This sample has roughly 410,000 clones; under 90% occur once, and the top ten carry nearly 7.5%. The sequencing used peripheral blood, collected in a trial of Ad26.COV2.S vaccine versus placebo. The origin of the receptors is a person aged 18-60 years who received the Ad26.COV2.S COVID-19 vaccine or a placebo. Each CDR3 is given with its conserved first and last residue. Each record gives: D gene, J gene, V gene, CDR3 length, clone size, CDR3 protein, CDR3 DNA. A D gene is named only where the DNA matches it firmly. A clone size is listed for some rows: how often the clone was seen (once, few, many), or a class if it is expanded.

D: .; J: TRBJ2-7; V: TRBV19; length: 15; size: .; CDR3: CASSGPGTLSYEQYF; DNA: TGTGCCAGTAGTGGACCCGGGACGCTCTCCTACGAGCAGTACTTC
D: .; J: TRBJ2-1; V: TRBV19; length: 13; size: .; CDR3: CASTPASYNEQFF; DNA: TGTGCCAGTACCCCGGCGTCCTACAATGAGCAGTTCTTC
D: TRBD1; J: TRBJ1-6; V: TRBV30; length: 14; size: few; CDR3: CAWSLGQPNSPLHF; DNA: TGTGCCTGGAGCTTGGGACAGCCAAATTCACCCCTCCACTTT
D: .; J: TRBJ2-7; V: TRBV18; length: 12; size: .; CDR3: CASSEFSLEQYF; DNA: TGTGCCAGCTCAGAGTTCAGTCTCGAGCAGTACTTC
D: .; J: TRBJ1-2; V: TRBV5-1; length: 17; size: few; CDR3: CASSPGAQAYRFYGYTF; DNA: TGCGCCAGCAGCCCCGGGGCCCAGGCGTATAGGTTCTATGGCTACACCTTC
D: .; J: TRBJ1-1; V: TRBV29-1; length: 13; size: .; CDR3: CSATSGVDTEAFF; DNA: TGCAGCGCGACTTCGGGTGTGGACACTGAAGCTTTCTTT
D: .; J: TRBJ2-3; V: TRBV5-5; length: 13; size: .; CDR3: CASGPEIADTQYF; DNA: TGTGCCAGCGGGCCGGAGATCGCAGATACGCAGTATTTT
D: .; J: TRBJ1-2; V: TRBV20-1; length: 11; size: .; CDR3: CSASDRPGYTF; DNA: TGCAGTGCTAGTGACCGGCCTGGCTACACCTTC
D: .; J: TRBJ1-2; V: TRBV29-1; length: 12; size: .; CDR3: CSVEQKAEIHTF; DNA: TGCAGCGTTGAACAGAAGGCAGAAATCCACACCTTC
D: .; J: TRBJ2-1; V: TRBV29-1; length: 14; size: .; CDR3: CSGLQGFSYNEQFF; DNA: TGCAGCGGCCTACAGGGCTTCTCCTACAATGAGCAGTTCTTC
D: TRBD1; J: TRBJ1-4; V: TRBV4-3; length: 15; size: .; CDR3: CASRPRQGGDEKLFF; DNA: TGCGCCAGCAGACCCCGACAGGGTGGGGATGAAAAACTGTTTTTT
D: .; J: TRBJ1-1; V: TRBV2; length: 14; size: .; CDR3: CASSERGGYTEAFF; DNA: TGTGCCAGCAGTGAGAGGGGGGGGTACACTGAAGCTTTCTTT
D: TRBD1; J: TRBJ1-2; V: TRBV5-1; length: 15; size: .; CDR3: CASSRTGTGNYGYTF; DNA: TGCGCCAGCAGCCGGACCGGGACAGGCAACTATGGCTACACCTTC
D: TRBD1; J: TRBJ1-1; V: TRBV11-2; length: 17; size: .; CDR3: CASSLNRGRGGNTEAFF; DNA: TGTGCCAGCAGTTTAAACAGGGGGCGAGGTGGGAACACTGAAGCTTTCTTT
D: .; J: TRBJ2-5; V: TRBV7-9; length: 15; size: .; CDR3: CASSLARSVQETQYF; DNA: TGTGCCAGCAGCTTAGCTAGATCTGTCCAAGAGACCCAGTACTTC
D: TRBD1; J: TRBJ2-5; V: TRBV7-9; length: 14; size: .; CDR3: CASSWGQAQETQYF; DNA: TGTGCCAGCAGTTGGGGACAGGCCCAAGAGACCCAGTACTTC
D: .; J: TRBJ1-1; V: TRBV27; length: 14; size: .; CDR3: CASSSGTWIGEAFF; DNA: TGTGCCAGCAGTTCGGGGACATGGATCGGAGAAGCTTTCTTT
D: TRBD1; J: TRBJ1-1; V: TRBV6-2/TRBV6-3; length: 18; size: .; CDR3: CASSVGTGGPLMNTEAFF; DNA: TGTGCCAGCAGTGTAGGGACAGGCGGACCCCTTATGAACACTGAAGCTTTCTTT
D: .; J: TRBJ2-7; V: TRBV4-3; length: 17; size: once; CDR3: CASSHLPTAEKAGEQYF; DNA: TGCGCCAGCAGCCACCTACCAACGGCAGAGAAGGCGGGGGAGCAGTACTTC
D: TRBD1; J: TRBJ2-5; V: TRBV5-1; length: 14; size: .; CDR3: CASSSRDRGETQYF; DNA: TGCGCCAGCAGCTCCCGGGACAGGGGAGAGACCCAGTACTTC
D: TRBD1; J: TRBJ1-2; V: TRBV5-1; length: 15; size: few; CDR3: CASSSPDRDPYGYTF; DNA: TGCGCCAGCAGCTCTCCCGACAGGGACCCCTATGGCTACACCTTC
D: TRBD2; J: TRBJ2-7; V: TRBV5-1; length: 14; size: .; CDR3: CASRVTSGGNKQYF; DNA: TGCGCCAGCAGAGTGACTAGCGGGGGGAACAAGCAGTACTTC
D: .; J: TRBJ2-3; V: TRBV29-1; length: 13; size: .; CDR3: CSVDRGGTDTQYF; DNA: TGCAGCGTTGACAGGGGAGGTACAGATACGCAGTATTTT
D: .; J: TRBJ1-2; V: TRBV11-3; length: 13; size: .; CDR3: CASSEGTWGGYTF; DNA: TGTGCCAGCAGCGAAGGGACCTGGGGTGGCTACACCTTC
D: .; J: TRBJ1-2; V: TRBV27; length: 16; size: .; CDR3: CASSLSWGRDSYGYTF; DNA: TGTGCCAGCAGTTTATCATGGGGGCGCGACAGCTATGGCTACACCTTC
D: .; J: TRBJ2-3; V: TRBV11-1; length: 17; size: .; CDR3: CASSLAFGGGGTDTQYF; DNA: TGTGCCAGCAGCTTAGCGTTCGGGGGAGGAGGCACAGATACGCAGTATTTT
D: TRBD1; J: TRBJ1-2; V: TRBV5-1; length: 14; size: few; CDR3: CASSRQGEDYGYTF; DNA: TGCGCCAGCAGCCGCCAGGGGGAGGATTATGGCTACACCTTC
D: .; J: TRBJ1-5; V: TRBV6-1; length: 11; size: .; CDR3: CASSDNQPQHF; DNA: TGTGCCAGCAGTGATAACCAGCCCCAGCATTTT
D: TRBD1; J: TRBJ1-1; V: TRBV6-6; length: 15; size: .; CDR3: CASSPQGASNTEAFF; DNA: TGTGCCAGCAGCCCACAGGGGGCTTCGAATACTGAAGCTTTCTTT
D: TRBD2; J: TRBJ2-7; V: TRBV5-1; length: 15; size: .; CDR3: CASSSSGRVSYEQYF; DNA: TGCGCCAGCAGCTCCAGCGGGAGGGTCTCCTACGAGCAGTACTTC
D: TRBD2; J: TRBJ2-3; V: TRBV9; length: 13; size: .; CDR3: CASSVGGGVTQYF; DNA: TGTGCCAGCAGCGTAGGGGGAGGGGTTACGCAGTATTTT
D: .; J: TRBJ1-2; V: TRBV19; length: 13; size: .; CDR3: CASSHRGGYGYTF; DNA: TGTGCCAGTAGTCACCGGGGAGGCTATGGCTACACCTTC
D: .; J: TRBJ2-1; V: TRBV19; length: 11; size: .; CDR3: CASSNQAEQFF; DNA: TGTGCCAGTAGTAATCAGGCCGAGCAGTTCTTC
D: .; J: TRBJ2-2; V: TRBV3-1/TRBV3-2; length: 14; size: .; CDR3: CASSQEGGSGELFF; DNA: TGTGCCAGCAGCCAAGAGGGGGGCTCCGGGGAGCTGTTTTTT
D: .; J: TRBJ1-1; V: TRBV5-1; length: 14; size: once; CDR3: CASSPSAENTEAFF; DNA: TGCGCCAGCAGCCCGTCAGCTGAAAACACTGAAGCTTTCTTT
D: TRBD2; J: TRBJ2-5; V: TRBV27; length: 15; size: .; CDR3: CARPGTSGVQETQYF; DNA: TGTGCCAGACCTGGGACTAGCGGGGTCCAAGAGACCCAGTACTTC
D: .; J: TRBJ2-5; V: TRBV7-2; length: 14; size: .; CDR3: CASSLTGAGETQYF; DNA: TGTGCCAGCAGCTTAACGGGGGCGGGAGAGACCCAGTACTTC
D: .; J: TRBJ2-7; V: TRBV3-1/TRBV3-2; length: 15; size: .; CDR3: CASSHYRQSSYEQYF; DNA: TGTGCCAGCAGCCATTACAGGCAGAGCTCCTACGAGCAGTACTTC
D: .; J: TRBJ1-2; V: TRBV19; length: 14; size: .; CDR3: CASSRPGAAAGYTF; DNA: TGTGCCAGTAGCCGCCCAGGGGCCGCTGCGGGCTACACCTTC
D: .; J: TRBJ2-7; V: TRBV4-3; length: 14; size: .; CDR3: CASSYSGGFYEQYF; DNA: TGCGCCAGCAGCTACAGTGGGGGCTTCTACGAGCAGTACTTC
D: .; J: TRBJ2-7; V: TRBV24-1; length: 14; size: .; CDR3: CATSDLGGGNRQYF; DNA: TGTGCCACCAGTGATTTGGGTGGAGGGAACAGGCAGTACTTC
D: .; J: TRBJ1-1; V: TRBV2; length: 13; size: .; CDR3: CASRTKPDTEAFF; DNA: TGTGCCAGCAGAACTAAGCCGGACACTGAAGCTTTCTTT
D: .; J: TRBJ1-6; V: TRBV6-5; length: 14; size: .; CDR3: CASSYERRNSPLHF; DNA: TGTGCCAGCAGTTACGAGAGACGCAATTCACCCCTCCACTTT
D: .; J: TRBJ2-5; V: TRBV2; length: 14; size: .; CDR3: CASSEVPPRETQYF; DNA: TGTGCCAGCAGTGAGGTACCTCCCCGGGAGACCCAGTACTTC
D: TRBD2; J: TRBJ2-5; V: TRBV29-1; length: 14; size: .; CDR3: CSVGLAGGKETQYF; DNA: TGCAGCGTAGGACTAGCGGGAGGAAAGGAGACCCAGTACTTC
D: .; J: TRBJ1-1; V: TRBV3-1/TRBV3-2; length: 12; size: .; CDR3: CASSQVRQQAFF; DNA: TGTGCCAGCAGCCAAGTGAGGCAGCAAGCTTTCTTT
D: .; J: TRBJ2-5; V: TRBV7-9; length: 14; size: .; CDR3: CASSLTDLGETQYF; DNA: TGTGCCAGCAGCCTCACAGACCTGGGGGAGACCCAGTACTTC
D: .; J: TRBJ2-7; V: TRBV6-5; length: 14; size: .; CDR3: CASSYSGATYEQYF; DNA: TGTGCCAGCAGTTACTCTGGCGCCACCTACGAGCAGTACTTC
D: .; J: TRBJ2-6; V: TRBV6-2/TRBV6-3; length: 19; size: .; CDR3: CASSYPGRGPYSGANVLTF; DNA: TGTGCCAGCAGTTACCCCGGGAGGGGGCCTTACTCTGGGGCCAACGTCCTGACTTTC
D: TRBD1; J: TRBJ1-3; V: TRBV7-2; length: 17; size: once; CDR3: CASNQQTGQGSGNTIYF; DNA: TGTGCCAGCAACCAACAAACGGGACAGGGATCAGGAAACACCATATATTTT
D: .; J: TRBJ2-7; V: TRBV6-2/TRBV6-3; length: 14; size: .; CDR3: CASSRGIFPYEQYF; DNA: TGTGCCAGCAGCCGCGGGATCTTTCCCTACGAGCAGTACTTC
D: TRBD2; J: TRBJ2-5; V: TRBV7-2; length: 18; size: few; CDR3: CASSSSPSGGTTQETQYF; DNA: TGTGCCAGCAGCTCGAGCCCTAGCGGGGGGACGACCCAAGAGACCCAGTACTTC
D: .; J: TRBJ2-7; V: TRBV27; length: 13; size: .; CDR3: CASSLGVRYEQYF; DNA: TGTGCCAGCAGTTTAGGGGTACGATACGAGCAGTACTTC
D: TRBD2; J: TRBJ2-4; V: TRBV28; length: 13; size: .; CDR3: CAVKREVGNIQYF; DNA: TGTGCCGTTAAGCGGGAGGTGGGAAACATTCAGTACTTC
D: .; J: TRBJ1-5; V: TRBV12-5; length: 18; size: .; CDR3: CASGGGIQGSYSNQPQHF; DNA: TGTGCTAGTGGGGGGGGGATACAGGGTTCTTATAGCAATCAGCCCCAGCATTTT
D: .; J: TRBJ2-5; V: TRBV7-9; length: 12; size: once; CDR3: CASSLRLETQYF; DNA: TGTGCCAGCAGCTTAAGGTTGGAGACCCAGTACTTC
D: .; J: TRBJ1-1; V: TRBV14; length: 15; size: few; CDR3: CASSQDRGRNTEAFF; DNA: TGTGCCAGCAGCCAAGATAGGGGGAGGAACACTGAAGCTTTCTTT
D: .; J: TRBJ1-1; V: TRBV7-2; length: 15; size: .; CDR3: CASSTMSRLGTEAFF; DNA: TGTGCCAGCAGCACAATGTCCAGGCTTGGCACTGAAGCTTTCTTT